The T cell receptor beta chain under discussion was sequenced for a study of T cells in Graves' hyperthyroidism and ophthalmopathy. The CDR3 regions of TCR beta were amplified from RNA transcripts. With the HTBI primer set, the TCR CDR3 went through a first round of RT-PCR. TCRdb re-analysed the multiplex PCR reads in MiXCR, keeping a single row per CDR3 protein. Of some 600,000 distinct CDR3 sequences detected, about 15% appear once; the ten largest clones hold 5.5% to 7.5%. With a duration under 2 months, the hyperthyroidism was newly diagnosed in patients aged 18 to 65. Uncontrolled infection, other autoimmune disease, pregnancy or lactation excluded patients. The table lists this clonotype with a few counts. Sequencing was done on a sample of blood. The origin of this receptor is a woman in her 30s with Graves' hyperthyroidism that later progressed to Graves' ophthalmopathy.

This CDR3 reads CASGPPSLGEQFF. The CDR3 nucleotides read TGTGCTAGTGGTCCCCCTTCCTTGGGTGAGCAGTTCTTC. The chain links TRBV12-5 to TRBJ2-1; D is undetermined. Trimming cost V 5 bases and J 9 bases, with 14 bases left between them. Germline assignment: CDR1 LGHNT and CDR2 FRNRAP. This CDR3 is 13 amino acids long.